The clone carrying this T cell receptor (beta chain) showed up many times. The antigen remains undetermined. TCRdb re-clonotyped the PCR reads via MiXCR. The sample holds about 33,000 clones, about a sixth seen once. The CDR3 has 14 residues. Germline V gene sequence: CDR1 DFQATT, CDR2 SNEGSKA (reference sequence). Trimming cost V 3 bases and J 5 bases; bases outside gene matches: 6. The entry originates in a study of metastatic and nonmetastatic thyroid tumors. Each patient went into thyroid surgery without having received any treatment. The study, taken as a whole, reports: According to reports, the diversity of TCR beta was significantly higher in malignant thyroid tumors than in benign nodules, and this held in both blood and tumor samples.

The genes are TRBV20-1 and TRBJ2-1; 8 bases are shared with TRBD1. What was sequenced was blood. The receptor was isolated from a male donor with papillary thyroid cancer or a benign thyroid nodule (not recorded which). Some clones in this sample may be carry-over from other donors' samples. The CDR3 bases are TGCAGTGCTAGTACTAACAGGGGGAACAATGAGCAGTTCTTC. Amino acid sequence: CSASTNRGNNEQFF.